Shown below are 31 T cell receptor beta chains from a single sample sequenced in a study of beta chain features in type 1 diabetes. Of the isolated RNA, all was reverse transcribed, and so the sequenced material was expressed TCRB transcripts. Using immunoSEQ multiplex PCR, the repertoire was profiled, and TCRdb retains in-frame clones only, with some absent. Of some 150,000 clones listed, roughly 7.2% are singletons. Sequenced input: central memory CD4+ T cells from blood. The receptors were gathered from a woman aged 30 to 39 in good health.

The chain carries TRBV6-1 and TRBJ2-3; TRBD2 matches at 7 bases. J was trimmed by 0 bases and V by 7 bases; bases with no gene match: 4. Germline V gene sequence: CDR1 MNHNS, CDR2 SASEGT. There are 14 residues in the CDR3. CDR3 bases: TGTGCCAGCAACCGGGGACTAAGCACAGATACGCAGTATTTT. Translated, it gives CASNRGLSTDTQYF.

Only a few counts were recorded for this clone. CDR3 protein: CASSPETGGTYGYTF. DNA of the CDR3: TGTGCCAGCTCTCCAGAGACAGGGGGCACCTATGGCTACACCTTC. The gene calls are TRBV18 and TRBJ1-2, with 10 bases lining up with TRBD1. Germline loops: CDR1 KGHSH, CDR2 LQKENI. This CDR3 contains 15 residues. Trimming removed 6 bases from V and 4 bases from J; junction bases left unmatched: 8.

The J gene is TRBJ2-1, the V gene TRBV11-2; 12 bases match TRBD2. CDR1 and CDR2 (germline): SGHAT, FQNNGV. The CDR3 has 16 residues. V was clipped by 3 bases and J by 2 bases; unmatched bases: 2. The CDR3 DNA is TGTGCCAGCAGCTTCACTAGCGGGGGGACCTACAATGAGCAGTTCTTC. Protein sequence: CASSFTSGGTYNEQFF.

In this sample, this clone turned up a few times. CDR3 in amino acids: CASSTGLDPDTQYF. Here the CDR3 DNA reads TGTGCCAGCAGCACCGGACTTGATCCAGATACGCAGTATTTT. The chain joins TRBV7-8 to TRBJ2-3; D may be TRBD2 (5 bases). Germline V gene sequence: CDR1 SGHVS, CDR2 FQNEAQ. Trimming took off 5 bases at V and 4 bases at J, with 13 bases between the two ends. CDR3 length: 14 amino acids.

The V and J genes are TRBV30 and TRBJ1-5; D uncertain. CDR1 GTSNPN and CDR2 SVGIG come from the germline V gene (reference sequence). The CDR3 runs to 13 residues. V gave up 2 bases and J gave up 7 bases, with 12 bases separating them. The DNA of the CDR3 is TGTGCCTGGAGTAGTGGGGAGCGACAGCCCCAGCATTTT. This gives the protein CAWSSGERQPQHF.

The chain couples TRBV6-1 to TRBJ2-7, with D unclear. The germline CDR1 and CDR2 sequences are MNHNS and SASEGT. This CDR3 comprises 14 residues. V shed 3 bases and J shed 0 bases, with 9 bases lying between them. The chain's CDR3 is CASSDMGVSYEQYF. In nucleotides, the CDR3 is TGTGCCAGCAGTGATATGGGCGTCTCCTACGAGCAGTACTTC.

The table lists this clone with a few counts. The CDR3 is CASSVRQGSEQYF. CDR3 sequence (DNA): TGTGCCAGCAGCGTAAGACAGGGATCCGAGCAGTACTTC. The V gene is TRBV7-2, the J gene TRBJ2-7, with TRBD1 matching 7 bases. The CDR3 has 13 residues. V shed 5 bases and J 6 bases; nucleotides not matched to a gene: 7. Germline-derived CDR1 and CDR2 are SGHTA and FQGNSA.

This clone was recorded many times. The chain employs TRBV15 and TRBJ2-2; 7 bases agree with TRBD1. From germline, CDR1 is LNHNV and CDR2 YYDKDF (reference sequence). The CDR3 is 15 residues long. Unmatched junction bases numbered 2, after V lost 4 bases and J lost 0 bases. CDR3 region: CATSTGQANTGELFF. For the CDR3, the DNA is TGTGCCACCAGCACCGGACAGGCGAACACCGGGGAGCTGTTTTTT.

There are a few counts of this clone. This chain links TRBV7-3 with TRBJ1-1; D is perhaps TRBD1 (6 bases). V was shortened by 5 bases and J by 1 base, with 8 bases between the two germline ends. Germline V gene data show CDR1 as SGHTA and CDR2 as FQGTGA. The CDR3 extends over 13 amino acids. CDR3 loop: CASSQGQNTEAFF. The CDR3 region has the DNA TGTGCCAGCAGCCAGGGACAGAACACTGAAGCTTTCTTT. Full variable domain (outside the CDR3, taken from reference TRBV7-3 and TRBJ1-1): GAGVSQTPSNKVTEKGKYVELRCDPISGHTALYWYRQSLGQGPEFLIYFQGTGAADDSGLPNDRFFAVRPEGSVSTLKIQRTERGDSAVYLCASSQGQNTEAFFGQGTRLTVV.

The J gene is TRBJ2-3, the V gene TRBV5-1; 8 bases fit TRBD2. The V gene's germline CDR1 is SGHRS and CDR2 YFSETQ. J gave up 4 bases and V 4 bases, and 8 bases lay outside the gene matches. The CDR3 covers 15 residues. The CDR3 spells CASSQSGRGSDTQYF. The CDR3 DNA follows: TGCGCCAGCAGCCAAAGCGGGAGAGGGTCAGATACGCAGTATTTT.

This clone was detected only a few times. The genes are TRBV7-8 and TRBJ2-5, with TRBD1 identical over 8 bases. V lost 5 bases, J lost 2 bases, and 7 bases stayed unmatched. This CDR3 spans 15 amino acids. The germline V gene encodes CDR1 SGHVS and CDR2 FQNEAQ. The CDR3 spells CASSPRGQAQETQYF. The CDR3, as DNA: TGTGCCAGCAGCCCACGGGGACAGGCTCAAGAGACCCAGTACTTC. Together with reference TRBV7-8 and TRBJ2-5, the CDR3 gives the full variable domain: GAGVSQSPRYKVAKRGQDVALRCDPISGHVSLFWYQQALGQGPEFLTYFQNEAQLDKSGLPSDRFFAERPEGSVSTLKIQRTQQEDSAVYLCASSPRGQAQETQYFGPGTRLLVL.

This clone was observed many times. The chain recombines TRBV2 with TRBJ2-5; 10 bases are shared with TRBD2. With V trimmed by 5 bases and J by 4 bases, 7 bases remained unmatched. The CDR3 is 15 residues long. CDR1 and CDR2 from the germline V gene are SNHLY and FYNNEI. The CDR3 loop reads CASSLAGAVAETQYF. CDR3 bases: TGTGCCAGCAGTCTAGCGGGAGCGGTGGCAGAGACCCAGTACTTC.

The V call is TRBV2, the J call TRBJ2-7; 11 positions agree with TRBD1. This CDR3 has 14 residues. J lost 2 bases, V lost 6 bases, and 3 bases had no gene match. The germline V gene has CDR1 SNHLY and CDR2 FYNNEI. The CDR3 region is CASRGQGGAYEQYF. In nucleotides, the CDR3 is TGTGCCAGCAGGGGACAGGGGGGGGCCTACGAGCAGTACTTC.

The CDR3: CASSLGLAGAAEQFF. The DNA of the CDR3 is TGTGCCAGCAGCTTAGGACTAGCGGGAGCGGCTGAGCAGTTCTTC. The V gene is TRBV7-2, the J gene TRBJ2-1, with 12 positions matching TRBD2. V lost 1 base to trimming and J lost 9 bases; unmatched junction nucleotides: 4. Germline V gene sequence: CDR1 SGHTA, CDR2 FQGNSA. The CDR3 is 15 residues long. The full variable domain, rest sourced from reference TRBV7-2 and TRBJ2-1, is GAGVSQSPSNKVTEKGKDVELRCDPISGHTALYWYRQSLGQGLEFLIYFQGNSAPDKSGLPSDRFSAERTGGSVSTLTIQRTQQEDSAVYLCASSLGLAGAAEQFFGPGTRLTVL.

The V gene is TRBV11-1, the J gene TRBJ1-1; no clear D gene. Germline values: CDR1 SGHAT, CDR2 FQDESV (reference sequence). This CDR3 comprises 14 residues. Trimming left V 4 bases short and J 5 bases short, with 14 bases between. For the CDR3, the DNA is TGTGCCAGCAGCTCCTCGGGGAAACGGACTGAAGCTTTCTTT. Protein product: CASSSSGKRTEAFF.

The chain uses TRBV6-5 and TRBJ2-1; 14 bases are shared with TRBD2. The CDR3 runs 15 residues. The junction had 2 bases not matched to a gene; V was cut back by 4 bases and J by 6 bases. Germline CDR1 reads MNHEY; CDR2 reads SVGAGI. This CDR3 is CASSSGLAGANEQFF. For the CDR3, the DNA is TGTGCCAGCAGTTCGGGACTAGCGGGAGCCAATGAGCAGTTCTTC.

CDR3 in amino acids: CASSQGRAGGPNTGELFF. The DNA for the CDR3 is TGCGCCAGCAGCCAAGGGAGAGCGGGAGGGCCTAACACCGGGGAGCTGTTTTTT. The V call is TRBV4-3, the J call TRBJ2-2; 10 bases line up with TRBD2. The J segment lost 2 bases and the V segment lost 1 base, leaving 7 bases of the junction unmatched. This CDR3 spans 18 amino acids. Looked up from germline, CDR1 is LGHNA and CDR2 is YSLEER.

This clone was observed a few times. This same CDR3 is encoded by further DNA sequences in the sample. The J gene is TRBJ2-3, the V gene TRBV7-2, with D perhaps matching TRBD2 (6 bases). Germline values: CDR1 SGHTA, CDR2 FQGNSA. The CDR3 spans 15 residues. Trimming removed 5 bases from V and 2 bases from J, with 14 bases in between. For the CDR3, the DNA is TGTGCCAGCAGCCCGGACTACTTGTCCACAGATACGCAGTATTTT. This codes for CASSPDYLSTDTQYF.

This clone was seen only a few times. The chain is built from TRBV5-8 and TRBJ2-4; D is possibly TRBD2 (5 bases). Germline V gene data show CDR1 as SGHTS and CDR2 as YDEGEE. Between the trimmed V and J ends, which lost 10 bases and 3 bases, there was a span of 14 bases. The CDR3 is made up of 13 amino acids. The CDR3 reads CAQCKRGKNIQYF. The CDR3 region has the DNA TGTGCCCAATGCAAACGGGGCAAAAACATTCAGTACTTC.

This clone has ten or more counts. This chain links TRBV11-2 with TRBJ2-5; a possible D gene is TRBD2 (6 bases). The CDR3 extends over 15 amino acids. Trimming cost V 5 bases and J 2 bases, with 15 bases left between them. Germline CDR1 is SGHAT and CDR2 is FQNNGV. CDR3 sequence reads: CASSRSPGGQETQYF. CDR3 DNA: TGTGCCAGCAGCCGTAGTCCAGGAGGGCAAGAGACCCAGTACTTC.

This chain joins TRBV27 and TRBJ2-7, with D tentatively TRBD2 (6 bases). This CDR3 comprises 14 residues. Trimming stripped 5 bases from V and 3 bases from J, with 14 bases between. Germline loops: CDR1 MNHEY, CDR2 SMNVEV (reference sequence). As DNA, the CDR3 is TGTGCCAGCAGTGAAAACTGGGGACTCTACGAGCAGTACTTC. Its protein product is CASSENWGLYEQYF.

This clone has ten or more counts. CDR3 sequence: CASLLAEQYF. As DNA, the CDR3 is TGCGCCAGCCTCCTGGCCGAGCAGTACTTC. The chain combines TRBV5-1 with TRBJ2-7; D call uncertain. The CDR3 spans 10 residues. The germline V and J ends were trimmed by 7 bases and 6 bases, with 8 bases remaining between them. Germline V gives CDR1 SGHRS, CDR2 YFSETQ.

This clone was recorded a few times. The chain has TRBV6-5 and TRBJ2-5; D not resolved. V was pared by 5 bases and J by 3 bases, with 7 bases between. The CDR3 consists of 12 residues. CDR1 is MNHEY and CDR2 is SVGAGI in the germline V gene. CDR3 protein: CASSELEETQYF. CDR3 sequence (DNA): TGTGCCAGCAGTGAACTCGAAGAGACCCAGTACTTC.

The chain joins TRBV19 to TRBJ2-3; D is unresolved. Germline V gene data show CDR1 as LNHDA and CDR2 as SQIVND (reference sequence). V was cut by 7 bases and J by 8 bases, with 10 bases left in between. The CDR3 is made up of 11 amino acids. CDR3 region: CASTNGRTQYF. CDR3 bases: TGTGCCAGTACTAATGGTCGTACGCAGTATTTT.

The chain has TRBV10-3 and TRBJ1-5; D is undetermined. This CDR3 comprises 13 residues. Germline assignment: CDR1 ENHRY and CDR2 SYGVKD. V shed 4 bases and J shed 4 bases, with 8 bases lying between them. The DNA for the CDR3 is TGTGCCATCAGTGGGCAGGATAATCAGCCCCAGCATTTT. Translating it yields CAISGQDNQPQHF.

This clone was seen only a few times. The CDR3: CATSGRRPGAEAFF. The CDR3 DNA follows: TGTGCCACCAGCGGACGGCGACCAGGGGCAGAAGCTTTCTTT. J is TRBJ1-1 and V is TRBV15; D is perhaps TRBD1 (6 bases). The CDR3 sequence is 14 residues long. The germline V and J ends were trimmed by 5 bases and 8 bases, with 18 bases remaining between them. CDR1 is LNHNV, CDR2 YYDKDF, per germline (reference sequence). The full variable domain, rest sourced from reference TRBV15 and TRBJ1-1, is DAMVIQNPRYQVTQFGKPVTLSCSQTLNHNVMYWYQQKSSQAPKLLFHYYDKDFNNEADTPDNFQSRRPNTSFCFLDIRSPGLGDTAMYLCATSGRRPGAEAFFGQGTRLTVV.

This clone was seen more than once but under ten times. The CDR3 spells CASSFSPAGGPDTGELFF. The CDR3 DNA follows: TGTGCCAGCAGCTTTTCACCAGCGGGAGGGCCCGACACCGGGGAGCTGTTTTTT. V usage is TRBV11-2 and J usage is TRBJ2-2; 10 nucleotides match TRBD2. V was clipped by 3 bases and J by 3 bases; unmatched bases: 10. Germline V gives CDR1 SGHAT, CDR2 FQNNGV. The CDR3 spans 18 residues. Looking up the rest from reference TRBV11-2 and TRBJ2-2 gives the full variable domain: EAGVAQSPRYKIIEKRQSVAFWCNPISGHATLYWYQQILGQGPKLLIQFQNNGVVDDSQLPKDRFSAERLKGVDSTLKIQPAKLEDSAVYLCASSFSPAGGPDTGELFFGEGSRLTVL.

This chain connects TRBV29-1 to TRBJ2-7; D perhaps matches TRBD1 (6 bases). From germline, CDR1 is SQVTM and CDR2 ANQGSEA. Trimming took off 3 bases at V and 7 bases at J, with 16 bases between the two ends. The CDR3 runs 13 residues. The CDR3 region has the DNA TGCAGCGTTGACCCCAGGGGATCTGGTGAGCAGTACTTC. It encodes CSVDPRGSGEQYF.

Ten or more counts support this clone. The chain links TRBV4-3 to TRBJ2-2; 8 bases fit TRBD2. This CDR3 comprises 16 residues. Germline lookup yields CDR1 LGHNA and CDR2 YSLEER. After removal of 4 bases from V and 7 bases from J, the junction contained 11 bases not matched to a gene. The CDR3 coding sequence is TGCGCCAGCAGCCCACGAGCGGGAGATGCGGGCGGGGAGCTGTTTTTT. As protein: CASSPRAGDAGGELFF.

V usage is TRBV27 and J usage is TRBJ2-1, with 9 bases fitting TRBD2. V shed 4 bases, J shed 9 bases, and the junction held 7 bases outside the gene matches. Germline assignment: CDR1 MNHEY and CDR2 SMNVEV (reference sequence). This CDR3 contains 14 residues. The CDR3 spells CASSSLAGVLEQFF. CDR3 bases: TGTGCCAGCAGTTCTTTAGCGGGAGTGCTTGAGCAGTTCTTC.

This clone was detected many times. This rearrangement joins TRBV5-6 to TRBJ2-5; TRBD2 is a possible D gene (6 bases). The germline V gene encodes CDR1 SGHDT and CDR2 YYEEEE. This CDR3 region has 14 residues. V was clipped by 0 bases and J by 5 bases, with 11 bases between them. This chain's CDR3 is CASSLDWGGETQYF. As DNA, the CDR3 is TGTGCCAGCAGCTTGGATTGGGGAGGCGAGACCCAGTACTTC.